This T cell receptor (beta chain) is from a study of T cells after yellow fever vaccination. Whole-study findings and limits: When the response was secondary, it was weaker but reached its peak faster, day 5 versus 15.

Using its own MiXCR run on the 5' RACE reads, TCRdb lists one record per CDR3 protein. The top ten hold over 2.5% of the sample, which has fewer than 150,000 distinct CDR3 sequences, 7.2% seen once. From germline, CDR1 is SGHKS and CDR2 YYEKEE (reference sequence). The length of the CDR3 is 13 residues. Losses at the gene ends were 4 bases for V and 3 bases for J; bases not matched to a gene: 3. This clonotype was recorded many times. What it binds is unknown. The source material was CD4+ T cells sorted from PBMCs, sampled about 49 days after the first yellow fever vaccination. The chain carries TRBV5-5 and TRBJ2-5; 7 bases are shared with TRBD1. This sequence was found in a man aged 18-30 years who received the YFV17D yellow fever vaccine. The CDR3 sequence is CASSAGTEETQYF. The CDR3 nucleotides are TGTGCCAGCAGCGCTGGGACAGAAGAGACCCAGTACTTC.